This entry describes one TCR beta chain. As yet, its antigen is unknown. These data come from a study of T cell responses to AZD1222 COVID-19 vaccine. Study observations and caveats: Among vaccine-associated CD4 TCRs, coverage spanned spike, with dominance at 160-218 and 743-854. Clonal diversity was possibly underestimated; the donors were predominantly white British and more often female. The peak T cell response came first, and repertoires were sampled only after it.

The CDR3 spans 16 residues. Germline CDR1 MNHEY, CDR2 SVGAGI. V lost 0 bases to trimming and J lost 5 bases, with 14 bases between them. Assay used: immunoSEQ multiplex PCR; TCRdb lists only in-frame clones, some missing. The top ten hold 4.4% of the sample, which has approximately 120,000 clones, about 88% seen once. The gene calls are TRBV6-5 and TRBJ2-1, with D perhaps matching TRBD1 (5 bases). This material consisted of peripheral blood, taken on day 0 of AZD1222 vaccination. This clonotype originated in an adult in good health. CDR3 sequence: CASSYSTVPSNNEQFF. The CDR3 DNA follows: TGTGCCAGCAGTTACTCGACAGTCCCGTCAAACAATGAGCAGTTCTTC.